The next 7 T cell receptor beta chains were all read from a single sample in a study of blood T cells in healthy people across ages. Together with a sample-barcoded 5' primer, a J-beta primer mix was included in a second PCR lasting about 7 to 11 cycles. One entry per CDR3 protein, called by TCRdb with MiXCR from the 5' RACE reads. This sample has about 1 million distinct CDR3 sequences; around 45% occur once, and the top ten carry about 19%. The sequencing sample was made of blood. All receptors come from a woman in her sixties or seventies in good health.

The J gene is TRBJ2-1, the V gene TRBV6-5, with a weak D call TRBD1 (5 bases). The germline V gene encodes CDR1 MNHEY and CDR2 SVGAGI. V lost 6 bases and J lost 6, with 9 bases in between. The CDR3 contains 12 residues. The chain's CDR3 is CASRGRSNEQFF. The CDR3 nucleotides are TGTGCCAGCAGGGGGCGGAGCAATGAGCAGTTCTTC.

The chain has TRBV7-9 and TRBJ2-1; maybe TRBD1 (6 bases). The CDR3 is made up of 16 amino acids. In germline, CDR1 is SEHNR, CDR2 FQNEAQ (reference sequence). Trimming took off 4 bases at V and 4 bases at J, with 17 bases between the two ends. The CDR3 here is CASSSTQGKTYNEQFF. DNA for the CDR3: TGTGCCAGCAGCTCAACCCAGGGGAAGACTTACAATGAGCAGTTCTTC.

The rearrangement uses TRBV16 and TRBJ1-4, with D unresolved. This CDR3 has 17 residues. Looked up from germline, CDR1 is KGHSY and CDR2 is FQNENV. V was cut by 2 bases and J by 0 bases, with 13 bases left in between. The CDR3 sequence is CASSQTPYSATNEKLFF. The CDR3 DNA reads TGTGCCAGCAGCCAAACGCCTTACAGCGCAACTAATGAAAAACTGTTTTTT.

This clonotype showed up just once. The V call is TRBV6-5, the J call TRBJ2-1; a possible D gene is TRBD2 (6 bases). Trimming pared 5 bases from V and 4 bases from J, leaving 18 bases between. The germline gives CDR1 MNHEY, CDR2 SVGAGI. This CDR3 region has 16 residues. CDR3 protein: CASSTYSGGIYNEQFF. As DNA, the CDR3 is TGTGCCAGCAGTACATATAGCGGAGGGATTTACAATGAGCAGTTCTTC.

This chain connects TRBV12-3 or TRBV12-4 to TRBJ2-7, with 10 positions matching TRBD2. V lost 6 bases to trimming and J lost 7 bases; unmatched junction nucleotides: 9. This CDR3 region has 14 residues. CDR3 region: CASSRAGGPGEQYF. CDR3 sequence (DNA): TGTGCCAGCAGCAGAGCGGGAGGGCCGGGAGAGCAGTACTTC.

The chain has TRBV11-1 and TRBJ2-1; TRBD1 matches at 10 bases. Germline V CDR1 and CDR2: SGHAT, FQDESV (reference sequence). This CDR3 comprises 14 residues. V lost 6 bases, J lost 7 bases, and 6 bases stayed unmatched. The CDR3 reads CASSLRDRGNEQFF. The CDR3 DNA is TGTGCCAGCAGTCTCCGGGACAGGGGAAATGAGCAGTTCTTC.

At least ten counts were recorded for this clonotype. This may be a read error, as it is one base from a much larger clone. The chain has TRBV2 and TRBJ2-5; no reliable D call. The germline CDR1 and CDR2 sequences are SNHLY and FYNNEI. This CDR3 is 14 amino acids long. CDR3 region: CASEVGLPGNEQYF. The CDR3 DNA reads TGTGCAAGCGAAGTTGGGCTTCCTGGCAATGAGCAGTACTTC.